This TCR beta chain was identified in a study of blood T cell repertoires in COVID-19. Whole-study context: Acute and convalescent COVID-19 samples came from the United States, Italy and Spain. The cDNA or gDNA used as material had been derived from T cells, B-cell-depleted T cells, or PBMCs.

In the original workflow: Amplification of reference gene primers was used by the study to estimate nucleated cell counts. Profiling relied on immunoSEQ multiplex PCR, and the TCRdb table lists in-frame clones only, not all of them. V and J calls and clone size follow that table, whereas D and trimming were derived from the DNA. This sample has 45,000 to 70,000 clones, with about nine tenths found just once. The CDR3 consists of 14 residues. V was cut by 6 bases and J by 4 bases, with 14 bases left in between. The germline V gene encodes CDR1 MDHEN and CDR2 SYDVKM. Sequencing input: peripheral blood. The sequence derives from a woman between 55 and 75 years old with active or convalescent COVID-19. The genes are TRBV28 and TRBJ2-3, with a possible D match to TRBD2 (5 bases). CDR3 nucleotides: TGTGCCAGCAGGTCTAGCCTTCAGCCAGATACGCAGTATTTT. Residues: CASRSSLQPDTQYF.